This T cell receptor beta chain was sequenced during a study of blood T cell repertoires in COVID-19. At the level of the study: Samples of COVID-19 (acute and convalescent) were obtained from the United States, Italy and Spain. The analysed material was cDNA or gDNA that came from T cells, B-cell-depleted T cells, or PBMCs.

The CDR3 runs to 15 residues. V trimming: 6 bases; J trimming: 7 bases; junction bases outside the gene matches: 10. Per germline, CDR1 MNHEY and CDR2 SMNVEV (reference sequence). Clones were sequenced by immunoSEQ multiplex PCR, and TCRdb holds only the in-frame ones, with some missing. The sample has roughly 130,000 clones, more than 70% seen once. The specimen sequenced was peripheral blood. This rearrangement joins TRBV27 to TRBJ2-1; 9 bases agree with TRBD2. This clonotype originated in a man between 65 and 85 years old with acute or convalescent COVID-19. CDR3 sequence reads: CASRARGLALNEQFF. For the CDR3, the DNA is TGTGCCAGCAGGGCCCGAGGACTAGCGCTGAATGAGCAGTTCTTC.